Sequencing of this T cell receptor beta chain was carried out in a study of beta chain features in type 1 diabetes. Study conclusions and caveats: Moderate but significant shortening of TCRB CDR3s was recorded in all four CD4+ subsets from Type 1 diabetes patients. There were fewer insertions and more deletions at the VDJ junctions of type 1 diabetes patients.

Germline V gene data show CDR1 as MNHNY and CDR2 as SVGAGI (reference sequence). V lost 5 bases, J lost 4 bases, and 11 bases lay in between. The CDR3 loop spans 13 amino acids. This clone has only a few counts. The antigen remains undetermined. cDNA synthesis used the whole RNA isolate, giving expressed TCRB sequences. The repertoire was sequenced with immunoSEQ multiplex PCR; TCRdb's copy has only in-frame clones and lacks some. The sample consists of some 350,000 clones, about 13% of them appearing once. This sequence originates from a woman aged 18-29 years with type 1 diabetes. The sequenced sample consisted of naive CD4+ T cells from blood. The genes are TRBV6-6 and TRBJ1-1, with D possibly TRBD1 on 5 matching bases. In DNA, the CDR3 is TGTGCCAGCAGTCAGGGTTTAGGCACTGAAGCTTTCTTT. This translates into CASSQGLGTEAFF.